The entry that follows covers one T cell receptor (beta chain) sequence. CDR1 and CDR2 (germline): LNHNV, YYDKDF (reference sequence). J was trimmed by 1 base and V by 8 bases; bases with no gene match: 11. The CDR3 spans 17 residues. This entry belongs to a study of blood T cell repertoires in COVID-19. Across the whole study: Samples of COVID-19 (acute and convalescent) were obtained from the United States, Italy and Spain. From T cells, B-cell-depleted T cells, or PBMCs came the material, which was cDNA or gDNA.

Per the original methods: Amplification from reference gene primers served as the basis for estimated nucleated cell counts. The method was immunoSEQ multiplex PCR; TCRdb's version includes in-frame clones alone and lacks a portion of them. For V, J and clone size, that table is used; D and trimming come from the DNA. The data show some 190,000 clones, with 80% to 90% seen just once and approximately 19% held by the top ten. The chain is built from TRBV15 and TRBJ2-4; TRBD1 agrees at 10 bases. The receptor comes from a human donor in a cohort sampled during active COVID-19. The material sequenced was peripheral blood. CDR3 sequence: CATRDRGAWVAKNIQYF. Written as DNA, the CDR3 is TGTGCCACCCGGGACAGGGGTGCCTGGGTGGCCAAAAACATTCAGTACTTC.